Each of the 12 T cell receptor beta chains below was sequenced from the same sample in a study of T cell responses to AZD1222 COVID-19 vaccine. TCRdb keeps only in-frame clones here, not all; method: immunoSEQ multiplex PCR. Of more than 90,000 clones listed, about 88% are singletons. The sequencing here drew on peripheral blood, taken 28 days after the second AZD1222 dose. The source of these receptors is an adult who received the AZD1222 COVID-19 vaccine.

The chain carries TRBV7-8 and TRBJ2-2; 7 nucleotides match TRBD2. In germline, CDR1 is SGHVS, CDR2 FQNEAQ. This CDR3 comprises 16 residues. Unmatched junction bases numbered 6, after V lost 1 base and J lost 4 bases. In DNA, the CDR3 is TGTGCCAGCAGCTTAGTTAGCGGGCCCGGCACCGGGGAGCTGTTTTTT. It encodes CASSLVSGPGTGELFF. Complete variable domain (other parts from reference TRBV7-8 and TRBJ2-2): GAGVSQSPRYKVAKRGQDVALRCDPISGHVSLFWYQQALGQGPEFLTYFQNEAQLDKSGLPSDRFFAERPEGSVSTLKIQRTQQEDSAVYLCASSLVSGPGTGELFFGEGSRLTVL.

This clone has only a few counts. This chain connects TRBV3-1 (or the pseudogene TRBV3-2) to TRBJ1-2, with D hard to call. This CDR3 is built from 12 residues. The ends were cut back, 10 bases at V and 8 bases at J, with 17 bases in the middle. The germline gives CDR1 LGHDT, CDR2 YNNKEL (reference sequence). The CDR3 nucleotides read TGTGCCACATTTATGGCGGGGAAAGGCTACACCTTC. Residues: CATFMAGKGYTF.

The chain carries TRBV11-2 and TRBJ2-7; D might be TRBD2 (5 bases). V was shortened by 5 bases and J by 2 bases, with 25 bases between the two germline ends. The CDR3 runs to 18 residues. Germline V CDR1 and CDR2: SGHAT, FQNNGV. The CDR3 region is CASSPISRARSVPYEQYF. CDR3 bases: TGTGCCAGCAGCCCCATTTCGCGGGCTAGATCAGTCCCCTACGAGCAGTACTTC.

This chain links TRBV4-1 with TRBJ2-5; D unclear. This CDR3 contains 16 residues. Germline V lookup: CDR1 MGHRA, CDR2 YSYEKL. The germline V and J ends were trimmed by 2 bases and 6 bases, with 19 bases remaining between them. CDR3 sequence reads: CASSQFFGLQAQTQYF. Here the CDR3 DNA reads TGCGCCAGCAGCCAATTCTTCGGCCTCCAGGCCCAGACCCAGTACTTC.

The sample holds one count of this clone. J is TRBJ2-1 and V is TRBV5-1; 10 nucleotides agree with TRBD2. CDR1 and CDR2 (germline): SGHRS, YFSETQ. With 2 bases clipped from V and 5 bases from J, the junction kept 13 bases outside the gene matches. CDR3 length: 18 amino acids. The DNA of the CDR3 is TGCGCCAGCAGCTTCCCCACAGGTCTAGCGGGGGCCGACAATGAGCAGTTCTTC. Its translation: CASSFPTGLAGADNEQFF.

This clone has more than one count but fewer than ten. The rearrangement links TRBV7-3 to TRBJ2-1; 11 bases match TRBD2. Germline V gives CDR1 SGHTA, CDR2 FQGTGA. V lost 1 base to trimming and J lost 10 bases; unmatched junction nucleotides: 6. This CDR3 is built from 15 residues. As DNA, the CDR3 is TGTGCCAGCAGCTTAATAGCGGGAGGGCTCGGCGAGCAGTTCTTC. This encodes CASSLIAGGLGEQFF. Filled out from reference TRBV7-3 and TRBJ2-1, the complete variable domain reads GAGVSQTPSNKVTEKGKYVELRCDPISGHTALYWYRQSLGQGPEFLIYFQGTGAADDSGLPNDRFFAVRPEGSVSTLKIQRTERGDSAVYLCASSLIAGGLGEQFFGPGTRLTVL.

This chain connects TRBV14 to TRBJ1-5; D not resolved. Germline loops: CDR1 SGHDN, CDR2 FVKESK. Trimming cost V 1 base and J 7 bases, with 5 bases left between them. This CDR3 has 12 amino acids. The CDR3 DNA sequence: TGTGCCAGCAGCCAAGGTCCCCAGCCCCAGCATTTT. It is translated as CASSQGPQPQHF.

The V call is TRBV11-2, the J call TRBJ2-4; perhaps TRBD2 as D (7 bases). The CDR3 length is 13 residues. In germline, CDR1 is SGHAT, CDR2 FQNNGV. V lost 5 bases and J lost 6, with 11 bases in between. The CDR3 DNA sequence: TGTGCCAGCAGCCCCGCGGGGGCAAACATTCAGTACTTC. It yields the protein CASSPAGANIQYF.

The chain uses TRBV19 and TRBJ1-1, with 10 positions matching TRBD1. The length of the CDR3 is 14 residues. Germline CDR1 is LNHDA and CDR2 is SQIVND (reference sequence). The ends lost 7 bases at V and 8 bases at J; junction bases unmatched: 10. CDR3 sequence: CASIGDRGLREAFF. DNA for the CDR3: TGTGCCAGTATTGGGGACAGGGGTTTACGAGAAGCTTTCTTT.

The chain uses TRBV6-5 and TRBJ2-7; weak D call: TRBD1 (5 bases). V lost 3 bases and J 2 bases, leaving 8 bases between the germline ends. Germline CDR1 is MNHEY and CDR2 is SVGAGI. CDR3 length equals 13 residues. The CDR3 nucleotides read TGTGCCAGCAGTTATCGACAGACCTACGAGCAGTACTTC. It encodes CASSYRQTYEQYF.

CDR3 nucleotide sequence: TGTGCCAGCAGTTACTCGGGGGGGGCGAACACTGAAGCTTTCTTT. Translating gives CASSYSGGANTEAFF. The rearrangement uses TRBV6-2 or TRBV6-3 and TRBJ1-1, with D possibly being TRBD1 (6 bases). The CDR3 is 15 residues long. Deletions cut 0 bases from V and 1 base from J, with 9 bases between. CDR1 and CDR2 (germline): MNHEY, SVGEGT.

The rearrangement joins TRBV6-2 or TRBV6-3 to TRBJ1-2; D is unclear. This CDR3 spans 14 amino acids. V was pared by 5 bases and J by 5 bases, with 15 bases between. The germline V gene has CDR1 MNHEY and CDR2 SVGEGT. This CDR3 is CASSGRATGYGYTF. The DNA of the CDR3 is TGTGCCAGCAGTGGTCGTGCTACCGGGTATGGCTACACCTTC.